This T cell receptor beta chain emerged from a study of blood T cell repertoires in COVID-19. Background on the study: Spain, Italy and the United States supplied samples that represented acute and convalescent COVID-19.

TCRdb's table, derived via immunoSEQ multiplex PCR, lists solely in-frame clones and lacks some. The repertoire holds approximately 240,000 clones, with roughly 81% as singletons. Trimming cost V 3 bases and J 0 bases; bases outside gene matches: 4. The CDR3 covers 16 residues. Per the germline V gene, CDR1 is MDHEN and CDR2 is SYDVKM. The sequenced sample was peripheral blood. The chain carries TRBV28 and TRBJ2-7; TRBD2 matches 11 bases. This clonotype was obtained from a man in his fifties who had recovered from COVID-19. CDR3 nucleotide sequence: TGTGCCAGCAGTTTCACGACTAGCGGGATCTCCTACGAGCAGTACTTC. Protein sequence: CASSFTTSGISYEQYF.